Below are 22 T cell receptor beta chains sequenced from a single sample in a study of cytomegalovirus exposure and HLA in healthy donors. The PCR ran on 60 Vbeta and 13 Jbeta primers. This table comes from immunoSEQ multiplex PCR, and its TCRdb copy is limited to in-frame clones, with some not included. The sample has around 210,000 clones, about 85% seen once. Sequencing used PBMCs. The receptors come from a girl aged 2 to 10 in good health and CMV-seronegative.

J is TRBJ2-5 and V is TRBV9, with D possibly TRBD2 on 7 matching bases. The DNA end favors TRBJ2-7, so the J call may be wrong. The CDR3 contains 15 residues. Germline CDR1 reads SGDLS; CDR2 reads YYNGEE. The CDR3 protein is CASSVGGAGVSEQYF. For the CDR3, the DNA is TGTGCCAGCAGCGTGGGGGGGGCGGGAGTATCCGAGCAGTACTTC.

This clone was seen only once. The chain joins TRBV27 to TRBJ1-5, with 7 nucleotides matching TRBD1. The CDR3 has 16 residues. V trimming: 6 bases; J trimming: 3 bases; junction bases outside the gene matches: 11. Per germline, CDR1 MNHEY and CDR2 SMNVEV (reference sequence). CDR3 coding DNA: TGTGCCAGCAGCCCCATAGGGACAGTCCACAATCAGCCCCAGCATTTT. Its protein product is CASSPIGTVHNQPQHF.

The chain links TRBV19 to TRBJ1-4, with 7 bases identical to TRBD1. Looked up from germline, CDR1 is LNHDA and CDR2 is SQIVND (reference sequence). CDR3 length equals 16 residues. V lost 7 bases, J lost 5 bases, and 13 bases stayed unmatched. The CDR3 reads CASNPGQFRGNEKLFF. The CDR3 DNA reads TGTGCCAGTAACCCGGGACAGTTTCGAGGGAATGAAAAACTGTTTTTT.

The table lists this clone with a count of one. This chain links TRBV2 with TRBJ2-7, with 8 bases matching TRBD1. This CDR3 spans 14 amino acids. The germline V gene encodes CDR1 SNHLY and CDR2 FYNNEI. V was clipped by 11 bases and J by 1 base; unmatched bases: 10. The CDR3 spells CAWAGTGLSYEQYF. The DNA for the CDR3 is TGTGCCTGGGCCGGGACAGGTCTATCCTACGAGCAGTACTTC.

The V call is TRBV2, the J call TRBJ2-1; 8 nucleotides match TRBD2. In germline, CDR1 is SNHLY, CDR2 FYNNEI. The CDR3 covers 15 residues. V was pared by 7 bases and J by 4 bases, with 9 bases of the junction left unmatched. This CDR3 is CASTLTGGLYNEQFF. CDR3 sequence (DNA): TGTGCCAGCACCCTAACGGGGGGGCTATACAATGAGCAGTTCTTC.

The chain employs TRBV7-9 and TRBJ2-7, with 8 bases lining up with TRBD2. The ends lost 5 bases at V and 7 bases at J; junction bases unmatched: 16. Per the germline V gene, CDR1 is SEHNR and CDR2 is FQNEAQ (reference sequence). The CDR3 sequence is 16 residues long. The CDR3 loop reads CASSPPGGAFSGEQYF. The CDR3 nucleotides are TGTGCCAGCAGCCCCCCCGGGGGGGCGTTCTCTGGGGAGCAGTACTTC. The full variable domain, its missing parts supplied by reference TRBV7-9 and TRBJ2-7, is DTGVSQNPRHKITKRGQNVTFRCDPISEHNRLYWYRQTLGQGPEFLTYFQNEAQLEKSRLLSDRFSAERPKGSFSTLEIQRTEQGDSAMYLCASSPPGGAFSGEQYFGPGTRLTVT.

V and J are TRBV11-2 and TRBJ2-7; the match to TRBD1 covers 7 bases. With V trimmed by 5 bases and J by 4 bases, 5 bases remained unmatched. The germline gives CDR1 SGHAT, CDR2 FQNNGV. The CDR3 contains 13 residues. The CDR3 DNA sequence: TGTGCCAGCAGCCCCGGGACAGCTTACGAGCAGTACTTC. It is translated as CASSPGTAYEQYF.

This chain connects TRBV10-3 to TRBJ1-5; D is unresolved. CDR1 and CDR2 from the germline V gene are ENHRY and SYGVKD. CDR3 length: 14 residues. V was shortened by 3 bases and J by 7 bases, with 13 bases between the two germline ends. The CDR3 sequence is CAISEVSNGQPQHF. The CDR3, as DNA: TGTGCCATCAGTGAAGTCTCGAACGGGCAGCCCCAGCATTTT.

The DNA for the CDR3 is TGTGCCAGCACGCGGGCACAGGAGACCCAGTACTTC. This gives the protein CASTRAQETQYF. This sequence joins TRBV2 and TRBJ2-5; D perhaps matches TRBD2 (5 bases). CDR3 size: 12 residues. Trimming shortened V by 7 bases and J by 5 bases, and 11 bases separated the two germline ends. Germline V gene lookup returns CDR1 SNHLY and CDR2 FYNNEI.

This clone has only one observation. The chain is built from TRBV30 and TRBJ2-7; a possible D gene is TRBD1 (5 bases). The length of the CDR3 is 14 residues. Trimming pared 2 bases from V and 0 bases from J, leaving 11 bases between. Germline V lookup: CDR1 GTSNPN, CDR2 SVGIG (reference sequence). CDR3 sequence (DNA): TGTGCCTGGAGTATTCAGGGCGGCTCCTACGAGCAGTACTTC. It codes for CAWSIQGGSYEQYF.

V usage is TRBV6-1 and J usage is TRBJ2-3, with TRBD2 matching 10 bases. The CDR3 loop spans 15 amino acids. The germline V gene has CDR1 MNHNS and CDR2 SASEGT. The trim removed 2 bases at V and 5 bases at J, leaving 4 bases unmatched. The CDR3 DNA reads as TGTGCCAGCAGTGAACAGCAGCGGGGGGGAGATACGCAGTATTTT. It encodes CASSEQQRGGDTQYF.

The J gene is TRBJ2-3, the V gene TRBV6-1; D uncertain. The germline CDR1 and CDR2 sequences are MNHNS and SASEGT. V dropped 2 bases and J dropped 0 bases, with 12 bases sitting between them. The CDR3 has 16 residues. DNA for the CDR3: TGTGCCAGCAGTGAACCCCCTAGTTCTAGCACAGATACGCAGTATTTT. It translates to CASSEPPSSSTDTQYF.

In this sample, this clone turned up a few times. The rearrangement joins TRBV30 to TRBJ2-5; tentative D call: TRBD1 (5 bases). The CDR3 sequence is 13 residues long. CDR1 GTSNPN and CDR2 SVGIG come from the germline V gene (reference sequence). Between the trimmed V and J ends, which lost 4 bases and 2 bases, there was a span of 11 bases. The CDR3 here is CAWNRQFQETQYF. The CDR3 bases are TGTGCCTGGAACCGACAGTTTCAAGAGACCCAGTACTTC. Together with reference TRBV30 and TRBJ2-5, the CDR3 gives the full variable domain: SQTIHQWPATLVQPVGSPLSLECTVEGTSNPNLYWYRQAAGRGLQLLFYSVGIGQISSEVPQNLSASRPQDRQFILSSKKLLLSDSGFYLCAWNRQFQETQYFGPGTRLLVL.

This chain links TRBV29-1 with TRBJ2-4, with a weak D call TRBD2 (5 bases). V was cut by 3 bases and J by 9 bases, with 12 bases left in between. This CDR3 contains 12 residues. Per the germline V gene, CDR1 is SQVTM and CDR2 is ANQGSEA. The CDR3 protein is CSVDGVGGIQYF. CDR3 DNA sequence: TGCAGCGTTGACGGGGTAGGTGGCATTCAGTACTTC.

The V call is TRBV7-3, the J call TRBJ2-3; 11 bases fit TRBD2. V lost 2 bases, J lost 5 bases, and 12 bases stayed unmatched. The CDR3 length is 18 residues. CDR1 and CDR2 (germline): SGHTA, FQGTGA. CDR3 bases: TGTGCCAGCAGCTTAGTCGGTGGTCTAGCGGGGGGCATAGATACGCAGTATTTT. It translates to CASSLVGGLAGGIDTQYF.

This chain uses TRBV7-9 with TRBJ1-4; TRBD1 matches 7 bases. V trimming: 5 bases; J trimming: 0 bases; junction bases outside the gene matches: 3. The length of the CDR3 is 15 residues. Germline V gene lookup returns CDR1 SEHNR and CDR2 FQNEAQ (reference sequence). The CDR3 spells CASSARGATNEKLFF. As DNA, the CDR3 is TGTGCCAGCAGCGCCAGGGGGGCAACTAATGAAAAACTGTTTTTT. Filled out from reference TRBV7-9 and TRBJ1-4, the complete variable domain reads DTGVSQNPRHKITKRGQNVTFRCDPISEHNRLYWYRQTLGQGPEFLTYFQNEAQLEKSRLLSDRFSAERPKGSFSTLEIQRTEQGDSAMYLCASSARGATNEKLFFGSGTQLSVL.

J is TRBJ1-2 and V is TRBV30; a possible D gene is TRBD1 (5 bases). The CDR3 runs 13 residues. V lost 2 bases and J lost 1, with 8 bases in between. The germline V gene has CDR1 GTSNPN and CDR2 SVGIG (reference sequence). Here the CDR3 DNA reads TGTGCCTGGAGTCCTAGGGGTAACTATGGCTACACCTTC. Translating gives CAWSPRGNYGYTF.

This chain links TRBV25-1 with TRBJ2-5; 14 bases map to TRBD2. J was trimmed by 5 bases and V by 2 bases; bases with no gene match: 7. Germline assignment: CDR1 MGHDK and CDR2 SYGVNS. This CDR3 has 17 amino acids. The CDR3 DNA reads TGTGCCAGCAGTGAACGGACTAGCGGGGGGAAGTGGGAGACCCAGTACTTC. This encodes CASSERTSGGKWETQYF.

This clone was detected only once. The CDR3 DNA follows: TGTGCCAGCAGCTTAGCGGTAGGAACAGCCTCACCCCTCCACTTT. Protein sequence: CASSLAVGTASPLHF. The chain combines TRBV7-2 with TRBJ1-6; no firm D call. The CDR3 length is 15 residues. V dropped 0 bases and J dropped 10 bases, with 13 bases sitting between them. Germline CDR1 reads SGHTA; CDR2 reads FQGNSA.

CDR3 sequence reads: CASSGRRVPYEQYF. The CDR3 nucleotides read TGTGCCAGCAGCGGCCGCAGGGTCCCCTACGAGCAGTACTTC. The chain carries TRBV21-1 and TRBJ2-7; TRBD1, the table's D call, lacks a check against the DNA. TRBV21-1 is a pseudogene segment. The CDR3 covers 14 residues.

The V call is TRBV30, the J call TRBJ1-5, with 9 bases matching TRBD1. V lost 4 bases, J lost 4 bases, and 11 bases stayed unmatched. The V gene's germline CDR1 is GTSNPN and CDR2 SVGIG (reference sequence). The CDR3 contains 16 residues. The CDR3 region is CAWTTGRQGGNQPQHF. CDR3 sequence (DNA): TGTGCCTGGACCACCGGAAGACAGGGGGGAAATCAGCCCCAGCATTTT.

This clone occurred a few times. The genes are TRBV2 and TRBJ1-1; the match to TRBD1 covers 7 bases. CDR3 length: 15 amino acids. Germline CDR1 is SNHLY and CDR2 is FYNNEI. V gave up 6 bases and J gave up 0 bases; unmatched junction bases: 7. CDR3 region: CASRMGQNMNTEAFF. The CDR3 DNA reads TGTGCCAGCAGGATGGGACAGAACATGAACACTGAAGCTTTCTTT.